This entry features one TCR beta chain sequence. In TCRdb, the 5' RACE reads were re-called with MiXCR into one record per CDR3 protein. Of 240,000 or so distinct CDR3 sequences in the sample, approximately 9% were seen once. This specimen comes from a study of T-cell memory formation after mild COVID-19. Germline V gene sequence: CDR1 LGHNA, CDR2 YNFKEQ. CDR3 length: 21 residues. V gave up 0 bases and J gave up 0 bases; unmatched junction bases: 13. The sequence was collected from a man aged 18 to 35 who had mild COVID-19 (a few samples of this study predate the infection). Cell type and time point are not known. This rearrangement joins TRBV4-2 to TRBJ2-6; 8 bases fit TRBD2. The material sequenced was PBMCs or a T cell subset sorted from them (not recorded which). CDR3 residues: CASSQERGGGPFLSGANVLTF. CDR3 DNA sequence: TGTGCCAGCAGCCAAGAAAGGGGCGGGGGGCCTTTCCTCTCTGGGGCCAACGTCCTGACTTTC.